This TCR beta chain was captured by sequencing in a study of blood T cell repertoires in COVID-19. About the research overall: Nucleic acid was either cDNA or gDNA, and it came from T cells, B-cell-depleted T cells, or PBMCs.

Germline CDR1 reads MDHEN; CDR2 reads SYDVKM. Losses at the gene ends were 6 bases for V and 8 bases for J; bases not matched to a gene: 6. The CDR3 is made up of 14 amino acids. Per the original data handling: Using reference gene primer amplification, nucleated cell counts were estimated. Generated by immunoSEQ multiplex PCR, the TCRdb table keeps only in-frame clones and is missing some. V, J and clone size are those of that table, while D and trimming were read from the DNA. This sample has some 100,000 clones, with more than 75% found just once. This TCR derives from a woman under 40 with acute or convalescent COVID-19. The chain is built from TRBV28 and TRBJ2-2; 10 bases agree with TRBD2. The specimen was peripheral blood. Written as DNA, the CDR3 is TGTGCCAGCAGGGGACTAGCGTTATCGGGGGAGCTGTTTTTT. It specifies CASRGLALSGELFF.